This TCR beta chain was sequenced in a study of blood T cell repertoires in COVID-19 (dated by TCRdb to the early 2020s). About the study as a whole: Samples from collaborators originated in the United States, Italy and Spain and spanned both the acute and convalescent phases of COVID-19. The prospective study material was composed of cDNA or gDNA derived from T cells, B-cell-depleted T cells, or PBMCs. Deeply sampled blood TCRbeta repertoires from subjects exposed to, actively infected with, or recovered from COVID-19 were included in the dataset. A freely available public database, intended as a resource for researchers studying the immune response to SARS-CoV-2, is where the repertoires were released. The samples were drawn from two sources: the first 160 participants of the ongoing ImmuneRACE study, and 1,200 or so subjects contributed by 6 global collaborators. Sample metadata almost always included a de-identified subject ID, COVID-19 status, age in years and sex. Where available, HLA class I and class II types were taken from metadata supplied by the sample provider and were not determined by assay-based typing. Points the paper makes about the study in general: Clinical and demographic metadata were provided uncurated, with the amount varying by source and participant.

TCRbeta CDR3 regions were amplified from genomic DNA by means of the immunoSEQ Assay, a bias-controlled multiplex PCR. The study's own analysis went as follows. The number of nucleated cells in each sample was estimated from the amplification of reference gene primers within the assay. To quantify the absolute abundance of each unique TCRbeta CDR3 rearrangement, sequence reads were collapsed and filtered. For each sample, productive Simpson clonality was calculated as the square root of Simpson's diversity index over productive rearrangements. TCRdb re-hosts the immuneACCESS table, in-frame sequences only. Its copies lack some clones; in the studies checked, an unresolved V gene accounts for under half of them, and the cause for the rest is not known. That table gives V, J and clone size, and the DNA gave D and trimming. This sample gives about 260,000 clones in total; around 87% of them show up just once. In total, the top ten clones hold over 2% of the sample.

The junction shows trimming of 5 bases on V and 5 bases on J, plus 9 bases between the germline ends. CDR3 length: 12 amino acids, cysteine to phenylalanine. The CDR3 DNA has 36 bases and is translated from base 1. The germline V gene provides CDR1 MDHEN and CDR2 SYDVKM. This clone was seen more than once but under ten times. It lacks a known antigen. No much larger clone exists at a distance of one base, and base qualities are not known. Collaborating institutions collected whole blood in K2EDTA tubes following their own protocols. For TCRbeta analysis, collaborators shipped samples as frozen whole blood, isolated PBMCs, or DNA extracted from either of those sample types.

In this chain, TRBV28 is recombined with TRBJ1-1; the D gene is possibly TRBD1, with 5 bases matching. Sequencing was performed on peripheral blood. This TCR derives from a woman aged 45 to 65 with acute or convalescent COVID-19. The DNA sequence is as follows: TGTGCCAGCAGTCCACGGGGGACTGAAGCTTTCTTT. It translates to CASSPRGTEAFF.